Listed below are T cell receptor beta chains from one sample, sequenced in a study of T cell repertoires in cytomegalovirus infection. In TCRdb, the reads were re-called with MiXCR into one record per CDR3 protein. This table has 650,000 to 900,000 distinct CDR3 sequences, under 35% appearing once. Their specific antigens are unknown. The specimen comprised cultured CD8+ T cells from PBMCs, sampled from culture after CMV antigen stimulation. All receptors derive from a human donor in good health (CMV status not recorded). Some clones in this sample may be carry-over from other donors' samples. CDR3s include the opening cysteine and the closing phenylalanine or tryptophan. D genes are given only for firm matches. Clone size is stated in some rows and not others, as once, few, many or a class when expanded.

TRBJ1-1 - TRBV14 few TGTGCCAGCAGCCGGGATATCTTGAACACTGAAGCTTTCTTT CASSRDILNTEAFF
TRBJ2-7 TRBD1 TRBV29-1 - TGCAGCGTTGAAGGCGAACCGGGACAGATCTACGAGCAGTACTTC CSVEGEPGQIYEQYF
TRBJ2-1 - TRBV9 - TGTGCCAGCAGCGTAGTAAAGGACAGATACAATGAGCAGTTCTTC CASSVVKDRYNEQFF
TRBJ1-3 - TRBV19 few TGTGCCAGTAGTATTCTGACTTTGGACACCATATATTTT CASSILTLDTIYF
TRBJ1-5 - TRBV27 - TGTGCCAGCAGTCGGGGGTCCTATCAGCCCCAGCATTTT CASSRGSYQPQHF
TRBJ1-3 - TRBV7-8 few TGTGCCAGCAGCTTAGACCCGGCCGGAAACACCATATATTTT CASSLDPAGNTIYF
TRBJ2-1 - TRBV7-3 - TGTGCCAGCAGCTTAGGGTACACCTCCTACAATGAGCAGTTCTTC CASSLGYTSYNEQFF
TRBJ2-1 - TRBV6-1 few TGTGCCAGCGCCCTTGGGGGTCATGAGCAGTTCTTC CASALGGHEQFF
TRBJ1-1 TRBD1 TRBV6-5 few TGTGCCAGCAGTTACCGTTCAGGGGGCACTGAAGCTTTCTTT CASSYRSGGTEAFF
TRBJ2-5 TRBD2 TRBV6-5 - TGTGCCAGCAGTTACGGGGCGGGAGAGAACCTAAAAGAGACCCAGTACTTC CASSYGAGENLKETQYF
TRBJ2-5 - TRBV11-3 - TGTGCCAGCAGCTTAGGGGGGTCAGGGATCGAGACCCAGTACTTC CASSLGGSGIETQYF
TRBJ1-2 - TRBV10-3 - TGTGCCATCAGGGGGATTCTTAACTATGGCTACACCTTC CAIRGILNYGYTF
TRBJ2-2 - TRBV7-9 - TGTGCCAGCAGCCCAGGGGTAGTTCACACCGGGGAGCTGTTTTTT CASSPGVVHTGELFF
TRBJ1-6 TRBD1 TRBV7-2 many TGTGCCAGCAGCTCATGGGGACAGAAAGATTCACCCCTCCACTTT CASSSWGQKDSPLHF
TRBJ2-7 TRBD1 TRBV7-6 - TGTGCCAGCAGCTTATCGTGGACAGGGGAAAGCTCCTACGAGCAGTACTTC CASSLSWTGESSYEQYF
TRBJ2-5 TRBD2 TRBV20-1 - TGCAGTGCTAGGGGGACTAGCGGGGGACCAGAAGAGACCCAGTACTTC CSARGTSGGPEETQYF
TRBJ2-5 - TRBV12-3/TRBV12-4 - TGTGCCAGCAGTCAGCTAGTTTGGGAGACCCAGTACTTC CASSQLVWETQYF
TRBJ2-7 - TRBV6-6 - TGTGCCAGCAGACTAGGGGTCGAGCAGTACTTC CASRLGVEQYF
TRBJ1-2 - TRBV11-3 few TGTGCCAGCAGCTCCCCGGACCGAAATAACTATGGCTACACCTTC CASSSPDRNNYGYTF
TRBJ2-2 TRBD2 TRBV7-6 many TGTGCCAGCAGCTTAGTGGCTAGCGGGACGAACACCGGGGAGCTGTTTTTT CASSLVASGTNTGELFF
TRBJ1-1 - TRBV25-1 few TGTGCCAGCAGTGAAGCAGGGGAGGACACTGAAGCTTTCTTT CASSEAGEDTEAFF
TRBJ1-6 - TRBV7-6 few TGTGCCAGCAGCAGCGGAGTTTCACCCCTCCACTTT CASSSGVSPLHF
TRBJ1-1 TRBD1 TRBV6-1 - TGTGCCAGCAGCGGGACAGGGGGCGAAATGATGGAAGCTTTCTTT CASSGTGGEMMEAFF
TRBJ1-4 - TRBV7-9 - TGTGCCAGCAGCTTAACCTACCGGCGGGGCGAGGCAGAAAAACTGTTTTTT CASSLTYRRGEAEKLFF
TRBJ1-1 TRBD1 TRBV6-5 many TGTGCCAGCAGTTACTCGAGCCAGGGGGCAGGGGCTTTCTTT CASSYSSQGAGAFF
TRBJ1-3 - TRBV28 - TGTGCCAGCACCATATCGGGGTCTGGAAACACCATATATTTT CASTISGSGNTIYF
TRBJ1-6 TRBD1 TRBV6-5 - TGTGCCAGCAGCGATTATACAGGGGGACCCCTCCACTTT CASSDYTGGPLHF
TRBJ1-1 - TRBV7-5 few - CISVSEAHLSDKINTEAFF
TRBJ2-2 - TRBV6-6 - TGTGCCAGCTCACCGTTCGTACTGACGAACACCGGGGAGCTGTTTTTT CASSPFVLTNTGELFF
TRBJ2-2 - TRBV7-6 - TGTGCTAGCAGCTTGCGGGCAGGGAACACCGGGGAGCTGTTTTTT CASSLRAGNTGELFF
TRBJ2-3 - TRBV6-6 - TGTGCCAGCTCACCGGCGGGGAGCACAGATACGCAGTATTTT CASSPAGSTDTQYF
TRBJ2-3 TRBD1 TRBV19 - TGTGCCAGTAGTATAGTCGACAGGGGGTGGGATACGCAGTATTTT CASSIVDRGWDTQYF
TRBJ1-2 TRBD1 TRBV14 once TGTGCCAGCAGCCGGGGACAGGGGAACTATGGCTACACCTTC CASSRGQGNYGYTF
TRBJ2-3 - TRBV6-5 - TGTGCCAGCAGTAACCCTTGGCCAACAGATACGCAGTATTTT CASSNPWPTDTQYF
TRBJ2-6 - TRBV20-1 - TGCAGTGCTAGAGATATACGCTCTGGGGCCAACGTCCTGACTTTC CSARDIRSGANVLTF
TRBJ1-1 TRBD1 TRBV6-5 few TGTGCCAGCAGCCCGGGTACAGGGGGGCACACTGAAGCTTTCTTT CASSPGTGGHTEAFF